A single sample is the source of the 29 T cell receptor beta chains below, sequenced in a study of CD4 and CD8 cells across lung adenocarcinoma regions. One entry per CDR3 protein results from TCRdb running MiXCR on the PCR reads. The data contain about 12,000 distinct CDR3 sequences, roughly 56% of them singletons. The sequenced sample consisted of CD8+ T cells from the margin of a lung tumor. Source of these receptors: a female donor with lung adenocarcinoma. The CD4 and CD8 labels of this study may be unreliable.

This CDR3 reads CAGGQGLCVKNIQYF. The CDR3 bases are TGTGCCGGCGGGCAGGGGCTGTGCGTCAAAAACATTCAGTACTTC. The V call is TRBV6-1, the J call TRBJ2-4; D may be TRBD1 (6 bases). Per germline, CDR1 MNHNS and CDR2 SASEGT. This CDR3 is built from 15 residues. The ends were cut back, 11 bases at V and 3 bases at J, with 20 bases in the middle.

This clonotype was observed a single time. The genes are TRBV6-1 and TRBJ2-1, with TRBD1 as a possible D gene (6 bases). Germline V CDR1 and CDR2: MNHNS, SASEGT. V was clipped by 2 bases and J by 10 bases, with 9 bases between them. CDR3 size: 12 residues. Here the CDR3 reads CASSERGTEQFF. DNA for the CDR3: TGTGCCAGCAGTGAAAGGGGGACAGAGCAGTTCTTC.

This clonotype was counted ten times or more. This chain joins TRBV4-2 and TRBJ2-3, with TRBD2 identical over 15 bases. V shed 4 bases, J shed 1 base, and the junction held 12 bases outside the gene matches. Germline V CDR1 and CDR2: LGHNA, YNFKEQ. The CDR3 runs 20 residues. As DNA, the CDR3 is TGTGCCAGCAGCCCGACTCCCGGACTAGCGGGGGGGCGGGGCACAGATACGCAGTATTTT. Its protein product is CASSPTPGLAGGRGTDTQYF.

J is TRBJ2-2 and V is TRBV7-2; D remains ambiguous. The germline V gene has CDR1 SGHTA and CDR2 FQGNSA. This CDR3 has 13 amino acids. V shed 1 base and J shed 6 bases, with 6 bases lying between them. CDR3 sequence: CASSLVFPGELFF. CDR3 DNA: TGTGCCAGCAGCTTAGTGTTCCCCGGGGAGCTGTTTTTT. The full variable domain, with the rest looked up from reference TRBV7-2 and TRBJ2-2, is GAGVSQSPSNKVTEKGKDVELRCDPISGHTALYWYRQSLGQGLEFLIYFQGNSAPDKSGLPSDRFSAERTGGSVSTLTIQRTQQEDSAVYLCASSLVFPGELFFGEGSRLTVL.

Only one count was recorded for this clonotype. This sequence joins TRBV10-1 and TRBJ2-2; TRBD2 agrees at 10 bases. The CDR3 loop spans 17 amino acids. V lost 0 bases and J lost 3; bases outside the gene matches: 4. CDR1 and CDR2 from the germline V gene are WNHNN and SYGVQD (reference sequence). The CDR3 protein is CASSESLAGDDTGELFF. CDR3 DNA sequence: TGCGCCAGCAGTGAGTCCCTAGCGGGAGACGACACCGGGGAGCTGTTTTTT.

A few counts support this clonotype. The genes are TRBV6-1 and TRBJ1-1, with 7 bases matching TRBD1. The V gene's germline CDR1 is MNHNS and CDR2 SASEGT. The CDR3 runs to 15 residues. J lost 3 bases, V lost 2 bases, and 6 bases had no gene match. In nucleotides, the CDR3 is TGTGCCAGCAGTGAACGCAGGGGGGGATACACTGAAGCTTTCTTT. It encodes CASSERRGGYTEAFF.

This clonotype was counted only a few times. The V gene is TRBV6-1, the J gene TRBJ2-2; D uncertain. The CDR3 loop spans 16 amino acids. The germline gives CDR1 MNHNS, CDR2 SASEGT. Between the trimmed V and J ends, which lost 4 bases and 4 bases, there was a span of 16 bases. The CDR3 coding sequence is TGTGCCAGCAGTGGTTCGGTGTGGGAAGTCACCGGGGAGCTGTTTTTT. It yields the protein CASSGSVWEVTGELFF.

This clonotype was observed once. DNA of the CDR3: TGTGCCAGCAGCCATTCTACATGGGACCCGCAATACGAGCAGTACTTC. It yields the protein CASSHSTWDPQYEQYF. This rearrangement joins TRBV3-1 to TRBJ2-5; either TRBD1 or TRBD2 may fit D (5 bases each). With the DNA end fitting TRBJ2-7 better, the J assignment may be wrong. The CDR3 loop spans 16 amino acids. CDR1 LGHDT and CDR2 YNNKEL come from the germline V gene (reference sequence).

The chain recombines TRBV6-5 with TRBJ2-4, with TRBD2 identical over 7 bases. The V segment lost 2 bases and the J segment 6 bases; nucleotides outside the gene matches: 1. Per germline, CDR1 MNHEY and CDR2 SVGAGI. The CDR3 extends over 13 amino acids. In DNA, the CDR3 is TGTGCCAGCAGTTACAGGGAGGGAAACATTCAGTACTTC. It encodes CASSYREGNIQYF.

Points on this clonotype: One end of the junction is discordant with germline, which a read error may explain. The chain carries TRBV6-1 and TRBJ2-3; D might be TRBD1 or TRBD2, each matching 5 bases. This CDR3 spans 14 amino acids. Germline values: CDR1 MNHNS, CDR2 SASEGT. CDR3 DNA: TGTGCCAGCAGGGAGGCGTGGGGCAAAAACACGCAGTATTTC. Translated: CASREAWGKNTQYF.

The chain has TRBV5-1 and TRBJ2-1; 7 positions match TRBD1. J was trimmed by 8 bases and V by 7 bases; bases with no gene match: 9. This CDR3 contains 13 residues. Germline V CDR1 and CDR2: SGHRS, YFSETQ. The CDR3 is CASSQGVVDEQFF. In DNA, the CDR3 is TGCGCCAGCTCCCAGGGGGTGGTCGATGAGCAGTTCTTC.

This clonotype has a handful of counts. This chain connects TRBV6-4 to TRBJ2-6; 8 bases agree with TRBD1. Germline values: CDR1 MRHNA, CDR2 SNTAGT. This CDR3 has 16 residues. Losses at the gene ends were 5 bases for V and 1 base for J; bases not matched to a gene: 4. CDR3 region: CASSLTGGSGANVLTF. CDR3 bases: TGTGCCAGCAGTCTTACAGGGGGGTCTGGGGCCAACGTCCTGACTTTC.

This rearrangement joins TRBV6-1 to TRBJ2-1, with 9 bases fitting TRBD2. J lost 10 bases, V lost 0 bases, and 10 bases had no gene match. Germline V lookup: CDR1 MNHNS, CDR2 SASEGT. This CDR3 region has 16 residues. CDR3 loop: CASSEAAGGSFYEQFF. DNA of the CDR3: TGTGCCAGCAGTGAAGCGGCGGGAGGGTCTTTCTACGAGCAGTTCTTC.

In its sample, this clonotype ranks as medium-sized (0.01 to 0.1%). The rearrangement links TRBV6-1 to TRBJ1-5; D possibly corresponds to TRBD1 (5 bases). The V gene's germline CDR1 is MNHNS and CDR2 SASEGT. The CDR3 extends over 14 amino acids. V lost 0 bases to trimming and J lost 6 bases, with 9 bases between them. CDR3 in amino acids: CASSEAGGTQPQHF. CDR3 nucleotides: TGTGCCAGCAGTGAAGCCGGAGGGACTCAGCCCCAGCATTTT.

The chain uses TRBV10-3 and TRBJ2-3, with D perhaps TRBD1 or TRBD2 (6 bases each). The DNA end is more similar to TRBJ2-7, so the J call may be wrong. The CDR3 is made up of 15 amino acids. Per germline, CDR1 ENHRY and CDR2 SYGVKD. The CDR3 DNA is TGTGGCGTGGGGCACGGGGGCCGCGTCCCAGAGACGCAGTACTTC. This sequence encodes CGVGHGGRVPETQYF.

The chain has TRBV10-1 and TRBJ2-5; D is possibly TRBD2 (5 bases). Germline V gene sequence: CDR1 WNHNN, CDR2 SYGVQD (reference sequence). This CDR3 contains 14 residues. The CDR3 nucleotides are TGCGCGGGCCGTGAGATGCGTGACGGAGGGACCCAGTACTTC. This encodes CAGREMRDGGTQYF.

This chain links TRBV11-2 with TRBJ2-7; 7 bases are shared with TRBD1. Trimming removed 5 bases from V and 6 bases from J; junction bases left unmatched: 13. This CDR3 region has 15 residues. The germline V gene has CDR1 SGHAT and CDR2 FQNNGV. The CDR3 spells CASSGRDSIWGEQYF. The CDR3, as DNA: TGTGCCAGCAGCGGCCGGGACAGCATATGGGGCGAGCAGTACTTC.

The rearrangement uses TRBV6-1 and TRBJ1-2; 7 nucleotides match TRBD1. The CDR3 covers 13 residues. Trimming at V came to 5 bases and at J to 5 bases, leaving 5 bases not matched to a gene. Germline assignment: CDR1 MNHNS and CDR2 SASEGT. The CDR3 nucleotides are TGTGCCAGCAGTCTTACAGGGGCATATGGCTACACCTTC. This gives the protein CASSLTGAYGYTF.

The chain employs TRBV4-2 and TRBJ2-5; D is perhaps TRBD1 (6 bases). The CDR3 spans 12 residues. Trimming left V 5 bases short and J 11 bases short, with 15 bases between. The germline CDR1 and CDR2 sequences are LGHNA and YNFKEQ. This CDR3 is CASSFRGDEQYF. The CDR3 DNA reads TGTGCCAGCAGCTTCAGGGGTGATGAGCAGTACTTC.

This chain joins TRBV6-5 and TRBJ2-3; no definite D call. The CDR3 has 13 amino acids. Between the trimmed V and J ends, which lost 8 bases and 4 bases, there was a span of 13 bases. Germline V CDR1 and CDR2: MNHEY, SVGAGI. The CDR3 coding sequence is TGTGCCAGCCGTCTAGTCGGGTCAGATACGCAGTATTTT. Amino acid sequence: CASRLVGSDTQYF.

The chain is built from TRBV6-1 and TRBJ2-5; 8 bases are a match to TRBD2. Trimming removed 5 bases from V and 11 bases from J; junction bases left unmatched: 22. This CDR3 is built from 17 residues. CDR1 is MNHNS, CDR2 SASEGT, per germline. The CDR3 loop is CASSTASGGGEPDTQYF. The CDR3 coding sequence is TGTGCCAGCAGTACGGCGAGCGGGGGCGGTGAACCAGACACTCAGTACTTC.

CDR3 protein: CASSELGNSGANVLTF. The CDR3 DNA reads TGTGCCAGCAGTGAGCTTGGCAACTCTGGGGCCAACGTCCTGACTTTC. V usage is TRBV6-1 and J usage is TRBJ2-6; no definite D call. CDR3 size: 16 residues. The V gene's germline CDR1 is MNHNS and CDR2 SASEGT. V lost 3 bases, J lost 0 bases, and 9 bases lay in between.

With regard to this clonotype: One end of the junction fails to match germline, which may point to a read error. The CDR3 protein is CASSAWGHRAKDTQYF. In DNA, the CDR3 is TGTGCCAGCAGTGCCTGGGGGCACCGAGCCAAAGACACGCAGTATTTC. V is TRBV6-1 and J is TRBJ2-3; tentatively, D is TRBD1 (6 bases). Germline-derived CDR1 and CDR2 are MNHNS and SASEGT. This CDR3 region has 16 residues.

This clonotype was counted between two and nine times. The chain uses TRBV7-2 and TRBJ2-3, with 7 positions matching TRBD1. With the DNA end fitting TRBJ2-7 better, the J assignment may be wrong. Germline values: CDR1 SGHTA, CDR2 FQGNSA. This CDR3 has 14 amino acids. As DNA, the CDR3 is TGTGCCAGTAAACTCGCCGGGACAGAATACGAGCAGTACTTC. It specifies CASKLAGTEYEQYF.

This clonotype was detected ten times or more. This sequence joins TRBV6-2 or TRBV6-3 and TRBJ1-2; no clear D gene. Germline V gene data show CDR1 as MNHEY and CDR2 as SVGEGT. V was cut by 2 bases and J by 4 bases, with 11 bases left in between. This CDR3 is built from 14 residues. CDR3 sequence (DNA): TGTGCCAGCAGTTACGAGGGTAACGGCTATGGCTACACCTTC. This translates into CASSYEGNGYGYTF.

This rearrangement joins TRBV7-6 to TRBJ2-1; no definite D call. The V end lost 3 bases, the J end lost 5 bases, and 5 bases lay between the germline ends. CDR1 and CDR2 from the germline V gene are SGHVS and FNYEAQ. The CDR3 extends over 12 amino acids. CDR3 residues: CASSLMDNEQFF. In DNA form, the CDR3 reads TGTGCCAGCAGCTTGATGGACAATGAGCAGTTCTTC.

By share, this clonotype counts as medium-sized. The rearrangement links TRBV4-1 to TRBJ1-2; no clear D. V lost 0 bases, J lost 0 bases, and 8 bases lay in between. The CDR3 consists of 15 residues. Germline V gene lookup returns CDR1 MGHRA and CDR2 YSYEKL. The CDR3 DNA reads as TGCGCCAGCAGCCAAGATAACACTGCTAACTATGGCTACACCTTC. Protein product: CASSQDNTANYGYTF.

J is TRBJ2-3 and V is TRBV6-2 or TRBV6-3, with 8 bases that match TRBD2. With V trimmed by 4 bases and J by 2 bases, 5 bases remained unmatched. Germline CDR1 MNHEY, CDR2 SVGEGT. This CDR3 is built from 15 residues. The CDR3 sequence is CASSLRRGATDTQYF. The CDR3 bases are TGTGCCAGCAGTTTGAGGCGGGGGGCCACAGATACGCAGTATTTT.

This clonotype was seen a handful of times. V usage is TRBV9 and J usage is TRBJ2-5; D is unresolved. The last part of the DNA fits TRBJ2-7 better; the J call may be wrong. Germline CDR1 reads SGDLS; CDR2 reads YYNGEE. The CDR3 extends over 15 amino acids. This CDR3 is CASSPYGEIEYEQYF. CDR3 DNA: TGTGCCAGCAGCCCATACGGAGAGATAGAATACGAGCAGTACTTC.